The 12 T cell receptor beta chains listed next were all sequenced from one sample in a study of cytomegalovirus exposure and HLA in healthy donors. PCR involved 60 Vbeta and 13 Jbeta primers. Generated by immunoSEQ multiplex PCR, the TCRdb table keeps only in-frame clones and is missing some. The sample carries approximately 110,000 clones, around 78% recorded once. Sequencing was performed on PBMCs. The receptor source for this set is a man aged 35-49 years in good health and CMV-seronegative.

V gene TRBV5-4 combines with J gene TRBJ2-7, with D maybe TRBD1 (5 bases). CDR1 and CDR2 from the germline V gene are SGHNT and YYREEE (reference sequence). V lost 0 bases and J 5 bases, leaving 9 bases between the germline ends. This CDR3 is 13 amino acids long. The CDR3 bases are TGTGCCAGCAGCTTGGGCAGGGAAGACGAGCAGTACTTC. This translates into CASSLGREDEQYF.

This clone was observed a handful of times. This rearrangement joins TRBV5-1 to TRBJ2-5; 7 positions agree with TRBD2. The germline V gene encodes CDR1 SGHRS and CDR2 YFSETQ. The CDR3 covers 13 residues. Losses at the gene ends were 3 bases for V and 5 bases for J; bases not matched to a gene: 4. CDR3 DNA: TGCGCCAGCAGCTCCGGGGGGTCTGAGACCCAGTACTTC. Its protein is CASSSGGSETQYF.

The V gene is TRBV27, the J gene TRBJ2-7; 9 nucleotides line up with TRBD2. Germline loops: CDR1 MNHEY, CDR2 SMNVEV (reference sequence). There are 16 residues in the CDR3. J lost 7 bases, V lost 5 bases, and 15 bases had no gene match. The CDR3 DNA is TGTGCCAGCAGTCCCTCTAGCGGGATCCTCACCTTGGAGCAGTACTTC. It yields the protein CASSPSSGILTLEQYF.

The chain links TRBV10-3 to TRBJ1-5; D is undetermined. Germline CDR1 is ENHRY and CDR2 is SYGVKD. The V and J ends lost 0 bases and 5 bases respectively, with 8 bases between them. The CDR3 loop spans 14 amino acids. The CDR3 spells CAISESSLDQPQHF. In nucleotides, the CDR3 is TGTGCCATCAGTGAGTCCTCCCTTGATCAGCCCCAGCATTTT.

Of note for this clone: This specimen includes other DNA sequences encoding the same CDR3. The chain links TRBV5-1 to TRBJ1-1; D is possibly TRBD1 (5 bases). Trimming took off 1 base at V and 5 bases at J, with 6 bases between the two ends. Germline assignment: CDR1 SGHRS and CDR2 YFSETQ. CDR3 size: 12 residues. The CDR3 spells CASSLTGTEAFF. The CDR3 DNA is TGCGCCAGCAGCTTGACAGGTACTGAAGCTTTCTTT.

This chain joins TRBV19 and TRBJ1-5, with unresolved D. Germline CDR1 reads LNHDA; CDR2 reads SQIVND (reference sequence). The CDR3 consists of 14 residues. The V end lost 10 bases, the J end lost 3 bases, and 16 bases lay between the germline ends. CDR3 region: CATTPSGNNQPQHF. The CDR3 DNA is TGTGCCACTACCCCGAGCGGGAACAATCAGCCCCAGCATTTT.

A single count supports this clone. The chain is built from TRBV27 and TRBJ2-5, with 9 bases lining up with TRBD1. This CDR3 has 16 amino acids. V was clipped by 2 bases and J by 11 bases; unmatched bases: 15. The germline V gene has CDR1 MNHEY and CDR2 SMNVEV (reference sequence). CDR3 DNA sequence: TGTGCCAGCAGTTTAAAGGGAACAGGGGGCCTGTCTGAGCAGTACTTC. It translates to CASSLKGTGGLSEQYF.

The chain recombines TRBV29-1 with TRBJ2-3; D remains unclear. Trimming took off 4 bases at V and 11 bases at J, with 16 bases between the two ends. The CDR3 consists of 12 residues. Looked up from germline, CDR1 is SQVTM and CDR2 is ANQGSEA. CDR3 protein: CSVAPSIPEQYF. The DNA for the CDR3 is TGCAGCGTTGCCCCCTCTATCCCCGAGCAGTATTTT.

The gene calls are TRBV7-9 and TRBJ2-1; 12 nucleotides line up with TRBD2. The CDR3 is made up of 17 amino acids. Germline loops: CDR1 SEHNR, CDR2 FQNEAQ (reference sequence). V dropped 0 bases and J dropped 6; count of bases not matched to a gene: 6. CDR3 residues: CASSLALAGGLSNEQFF. The DNA of the CDR3 is TGTGCCAGCAGCTTAGCCCTAGCGGGGGGGCTTAGCAATGAGCAGTTCTTC.

V is TRBV7-9 and J is TRBJ1-5, with 7 bases that match TRBD1. This CDR3 comprises 14 residues. Germline V gene sequence: CDR1 SEHNR, CDR2 FQNEAQ (reference sequence). J was trimmed by 11 bases and V by 4 bases; bases with no gene match: 11. CDR3 residues: CASSSGTAPVTQHF. Written as DNA, the CDR3 is TGTGCCAGCAGCTCCGGGACAGCGCCTGTGACCCAGCATTTT.

The chain carries TRBV5-1 and TRBJ2-1; D is unclear. This CDR3 spans 13 amino acids. Trimming stripped 4 bases from V and 5 bases from J, with 10 bases between. Germline V CDR1 and CDR2: SGHRS, YFSETQ. The CDR3: CASSPGWDNEQFF. DNA for the CDR3: TGCGCCAGCAGCCCAGGTTGGGACAATGAGCAGTTCTTC.

The chain recombines TRBV11-2 with TRBJ1-6, with 7 bases lining up with TRBD1. Germline assignment: CDR1 SGHAT and CDR2 FQNNGV. This CDR3 contains 14 residues. V gave up 1 base and J gave up 13 bases; unmatched junction bases: 7. The CDR3 loop is CASSLGPGGTPLHF. As DNA, the CDR3 is TGTGCCAGCAGCTTAGGTCCAGGGGGTACGCCCCTCCACTTT.